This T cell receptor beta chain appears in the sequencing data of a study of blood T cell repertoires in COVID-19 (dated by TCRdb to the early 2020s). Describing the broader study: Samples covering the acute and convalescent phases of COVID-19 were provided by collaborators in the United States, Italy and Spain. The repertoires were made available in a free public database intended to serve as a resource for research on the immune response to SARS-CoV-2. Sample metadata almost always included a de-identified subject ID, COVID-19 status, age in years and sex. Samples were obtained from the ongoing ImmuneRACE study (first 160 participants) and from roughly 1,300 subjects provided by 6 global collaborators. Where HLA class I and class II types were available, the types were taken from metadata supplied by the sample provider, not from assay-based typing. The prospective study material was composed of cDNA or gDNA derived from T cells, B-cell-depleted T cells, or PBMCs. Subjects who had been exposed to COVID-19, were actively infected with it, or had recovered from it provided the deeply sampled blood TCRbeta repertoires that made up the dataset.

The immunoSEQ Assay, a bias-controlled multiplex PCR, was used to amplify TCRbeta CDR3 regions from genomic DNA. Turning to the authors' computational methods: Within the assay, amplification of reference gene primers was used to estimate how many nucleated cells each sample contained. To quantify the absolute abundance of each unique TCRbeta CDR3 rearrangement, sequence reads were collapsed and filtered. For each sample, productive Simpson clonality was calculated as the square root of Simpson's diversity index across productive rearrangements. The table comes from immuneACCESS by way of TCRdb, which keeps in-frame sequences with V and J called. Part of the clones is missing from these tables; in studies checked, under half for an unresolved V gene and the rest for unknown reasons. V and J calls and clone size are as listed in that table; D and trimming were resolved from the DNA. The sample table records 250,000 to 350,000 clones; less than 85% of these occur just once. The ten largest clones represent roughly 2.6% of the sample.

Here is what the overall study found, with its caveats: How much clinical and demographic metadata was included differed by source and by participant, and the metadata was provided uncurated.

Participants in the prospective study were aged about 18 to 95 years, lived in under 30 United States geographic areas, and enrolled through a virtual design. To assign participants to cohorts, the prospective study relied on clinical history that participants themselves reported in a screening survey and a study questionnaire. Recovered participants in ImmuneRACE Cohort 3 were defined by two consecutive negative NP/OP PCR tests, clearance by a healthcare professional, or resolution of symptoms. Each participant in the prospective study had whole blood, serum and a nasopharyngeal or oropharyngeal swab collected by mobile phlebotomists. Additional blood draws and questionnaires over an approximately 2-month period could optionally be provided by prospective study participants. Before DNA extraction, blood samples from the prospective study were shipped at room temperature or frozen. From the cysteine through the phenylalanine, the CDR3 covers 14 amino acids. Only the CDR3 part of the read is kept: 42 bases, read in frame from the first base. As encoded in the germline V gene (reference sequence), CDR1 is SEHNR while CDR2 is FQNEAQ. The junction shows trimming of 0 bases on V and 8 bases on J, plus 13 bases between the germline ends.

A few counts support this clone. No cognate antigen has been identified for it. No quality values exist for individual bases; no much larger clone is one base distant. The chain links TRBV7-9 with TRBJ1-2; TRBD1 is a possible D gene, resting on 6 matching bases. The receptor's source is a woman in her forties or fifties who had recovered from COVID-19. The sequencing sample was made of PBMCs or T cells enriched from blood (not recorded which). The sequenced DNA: TGTGCCAGCAGCTTAGCCCACAGGGAAGGCGGCTACACCTTC. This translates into CASSLAHREGGYTF.